This paragraph covers one TCR beta chain sequence. This clonotype was seen a few times. Its antigen is unknown. Base qualities are not at hand, and no much larger clone is one base apart. This specimen belongs to a study of T-cell memory formation after mild COVID-19 (dated by TCRdb to the early 2020s). Looking at the study overall: TCR sequence clusters from the two donors were largely donor specific. Two young, previously healthy adult volunteers made up the cohort, one male and one female. Longitudinal TCRalpha and TCRbeta repertoire sequencing tracked T-cell clones expanding and contracting after mild COVID-19 in a couple of donors. Paper-wide results and their limitations: SARS-CoV-2 specificity was not confirmed for the second-wave clones peaking on day 37. The detection of some responding clones in pre-infection memory suggests that pre-existing cross-reactive memory T cells joined the SARS-CoV-2 response. The study covered only two mild cases, and larger cohorts including severe cases with pre-infection samples were considered necessary. Contracting CD4+ clones appeared mostly in the CM and EM memory subsets, whereas CD8+ clones were enriched in EMRA. From day 15 to 85, contracting clones showed balanced CD4/CD8 phenotypes, whereas a second wave of clones that expanded from day 15 to 37 leaned towards CD4+.

Via the germline V gene, CDR1 is WSHSY and CDR2 SAAADI. The CDR3 has 14 amino acids, counting the end cysteine and phenylalanine. This entry keeps only the CDR3 DNA: 42 bases, framed from base 1. For this chain, trimming is 10 bases at the V end and 2 bases at the J end, and the number of junction bases without a gene match is 8. Ficoll-Paque density gradient centrifugation was used to isolate PBMCs. Instrument on record: Illumina NovaSeq 6000. TCRalpha and TCRbeta cDNA libraries were constructed by 5'RACE with constant-segment primers, with sample barcodes and unique molecular identifiers being introduced. Trizol reagent was used to extract RNA from every sample. Libraries were amplified in two PCR steps, with a second sample barcode and Illumina TruSeq adapters added in the second step. Libraries were sequenced on an Illumina NovaSeq with 2 x 150 bp paired-end reads. Under the source paper's analysis protocol: The reads were demultiplexed and collapsed into UMI-guided consensus sequences using migec v1.2.7. With mixcr v2.1.11, UMI consensuses were aligned to TRA and TRB V and J templates and assembled into clonotypes. Clonotypes were classified as expanded or contracted when called significant by both edgeR and NoisET, with noise models trained on biological replicates. For edgeR calls, a false discovery rate-adjusted p below 0.01 and a log2 fold-change threshold of 1 were applied. As an exploratory analysis of dynamics, max-normalized trajectories of the 1000 most abundant clonotypes were examined with PCA combined with hierarchical clustering. The CD4 or CD8 phenotype of responding clones was assigned using the separately sequenced CD4+ and CD8+ repertoires. TCRdb trimmed the raw reads at Q25, called clones with MiXCR and kept productive beta chains. Each CDR3 protein gets just one entry, which takes the most common genes and DNA from the rows behind it. TCRdb, not the original authors, processed these V and J calls. The sample data list about 110,000 distinct CDR3 sequences, and 15% to 20% of these were observed just once. Of the sample, around 5.1% is held by the ten largest clones.

The V and J segments used are TRBV10-2 and TRBJ2-3; the junction holds 8 bases that match TRBD2. The sample was PBMCs or a T cell subset sorted from them (not recorded which). This TCR derives from a man aged 18 to 29 who had mild COVID-19 (a few samples of this study predate the infection). The sample titles of this study are shuffled in the database, so cell type and time point are left out; the donor was told from shared clones. The nucleotide sequence is TGCGCCACCTTAGCGGGGTGGAACACAGATACGCAGTATTTT. The encoded protein is CATLAGWNTDTQYF.